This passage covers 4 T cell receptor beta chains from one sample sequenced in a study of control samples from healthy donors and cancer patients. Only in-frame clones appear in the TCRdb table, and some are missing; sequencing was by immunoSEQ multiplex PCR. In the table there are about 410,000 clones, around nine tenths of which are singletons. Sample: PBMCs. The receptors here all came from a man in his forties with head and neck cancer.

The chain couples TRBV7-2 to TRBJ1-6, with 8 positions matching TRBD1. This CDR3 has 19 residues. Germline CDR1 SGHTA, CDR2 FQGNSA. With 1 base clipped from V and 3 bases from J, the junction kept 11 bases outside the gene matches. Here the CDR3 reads CASSLGTGKSFLYNSPLHF. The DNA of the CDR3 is TGTGCCAGCAGCTTAGGGACAGGGAAATCGTTTCTCTATAATTCACCCCTCCACTTT.

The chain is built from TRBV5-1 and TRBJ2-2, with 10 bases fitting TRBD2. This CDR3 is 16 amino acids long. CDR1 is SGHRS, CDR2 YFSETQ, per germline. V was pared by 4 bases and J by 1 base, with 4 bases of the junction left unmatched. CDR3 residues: CASSPGLAVNTGELFF. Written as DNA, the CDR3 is TGCGCCAGCAGCCCCGGACTAGCGGTGAACACCGGGGAGCTGTTTTTT.

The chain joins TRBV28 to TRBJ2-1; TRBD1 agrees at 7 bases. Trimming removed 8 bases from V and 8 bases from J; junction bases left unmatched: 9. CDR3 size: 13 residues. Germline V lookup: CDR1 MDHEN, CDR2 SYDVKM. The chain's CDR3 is CASGKGARDEQFF. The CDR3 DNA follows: TGTGCCAGCGGGAAGGGGGCTAGGGATGAGCAGTTCTTC. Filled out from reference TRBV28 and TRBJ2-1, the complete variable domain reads DVKVTQSSRYLVKRTGEKVFLECVQDMDHENMFWYRQDPGLGLRLIYFSYDVKMKEKGDIPEGYSVSREKKERFSLILESASTNQTSMYLCASGKGARDEQFFGPGTRLTVL.

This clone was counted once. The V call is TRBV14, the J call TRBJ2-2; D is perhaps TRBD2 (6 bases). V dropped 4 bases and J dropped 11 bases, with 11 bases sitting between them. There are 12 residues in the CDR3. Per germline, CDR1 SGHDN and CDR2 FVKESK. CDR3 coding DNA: TGTGCCAGCAGCCGCCCGGGACTCGAGCTGTTTTTT. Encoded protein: CASSRPGLELFF.